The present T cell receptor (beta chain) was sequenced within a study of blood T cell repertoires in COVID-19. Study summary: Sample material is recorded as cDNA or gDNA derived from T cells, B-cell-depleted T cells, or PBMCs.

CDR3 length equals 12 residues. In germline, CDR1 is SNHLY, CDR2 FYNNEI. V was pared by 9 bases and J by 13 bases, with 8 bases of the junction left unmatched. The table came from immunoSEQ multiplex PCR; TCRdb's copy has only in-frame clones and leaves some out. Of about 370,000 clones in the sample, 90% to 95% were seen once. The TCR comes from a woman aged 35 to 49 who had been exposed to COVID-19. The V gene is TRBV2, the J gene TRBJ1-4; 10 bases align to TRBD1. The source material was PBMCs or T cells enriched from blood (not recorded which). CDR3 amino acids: CASLTGGGSLFF. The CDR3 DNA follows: TGTGCCAGTCTGACAGGGGGCGGGTCACTGTTTTTT.